This T cell receptor beta chain derives from a study of CD8 T cells in ankylosing spondylitis. Each CDR3 protein is one row after TCRdb ran MiXCR on the 5' RACE reads. The sample includes hundreds of thousands of distinct CDR3 sequences, around 18% of them seen just once. Study-wide results and limits: Seemingly characteristic of ankylosing spondylitis blood was a TCR beta motif consisting of about 8 highly homologous variants. Some motif variants were previously reported in reactive arthritis synovial fluid and blood.

CDR1 is MDHEN and CDR2 is SYDVKM in the germline V gene. Trimming removed 4 bases from V and 4 bases from J, with 15 bases in between. This CDR3 spans 15 amino acids. This clonotype was found a few times. What it binds is not known. Sequencing was performed on blood, either unsorted or a sorted T cell fraction (not recorded which). The clonotype originates from a male donor with ankylosing spondylitis or in good health (not recorded which). The V call is TRBV28, the J call TRBJ2-3; weak D call: TRBD2 (5 bases). CDR3 amino acids: CASSSRTYGADTQYF. The CDR3 DNA follows: TGTGCCAGCAGTTCTCGGACCTACGGGGCAGATACGCAGTATTTT. Combining the CDR3 with reference TRBV28 and TRBJ2-3 gives the whole variable domain DVKVTQSSRYLVKRTGEKVFLECVQDMDHENMFWYRQDPGLGLRLIYFSYDVKMKEKGDIPEGYSVSREKKERFSLILESASTNQTSMYLCASSSRTYGADTQYFGPGTRLTVL.